The clone carrying this TCR beta chain turned up a few times. The data derive from a study of blood T cell repertoires in COVID-19. At the level of the study: The samples span acute and convalescent COVID-19 from the United States, Italy and Spain. T cells, B-cell-depleted T cells, or PBMCs supplied cDNA or gDNA.

The length of the CDR3 is 14 residues. V lost 1 base and J lost 10, with 16 bases in between. Germline V gene sequence: CDR1 SGHAT, CDR2 FQNNGV. TCRdb keeps only in-frame clones here, not all; method: immunoSEQ multiplex PCR. The sample carries about 100,000 clones, roughly 87% recorded once. V and J are TRBV11-2 and TRBJ1-2; TRBD1 might be the D (5 bases). This receptor was obtained from a young man in a cohort sampled during active COVID-19. Input material: peripheral blood. Written as DNA, the CDR3 is TGTGCCAGCAGCTTAGTACTGAGTCAGGGCCCCTACACCTTC. Translation: CASSLVLSQGPYTF.